Detailed here is one TCR beta chain. Its antigen remains unknown. This record comes from a study of graft-versus-host responses after intestinal transplantation. Study context: Multivisceral, liver-intestinal, or isolated intestinal grafts went to recipients. Anti-thymocyte globulin was used for induction in all recipients, who then took tacrolimus and steroids for roughly three years.

Study results and caveats: The authors found GvH clones in recipient marrow, some appearing first in ileum or blood.

Germline V gene sequence: CDR1 ENHRY, CDR2 SYGVKD. The trim removed 5 bases at V and 1 base at J, leaving 5 bases unmatched. The CDR3 loop spans 15 amino acids. Profiling relied on immunoSEQ multiplex PCR, and the TCRdb table lists in-frame clones only, not all of them. Of about 85,000 clones in the sample, 80% to 85% were seen once. This clonotype was sampled from a human donor who received an intestinal transplant. This sample comprised unstimulated CD4+ T cells sorted from spleen or lymph node cells, obtained before intestinal transplant. The rearrangement uses TRBV10-3 and TRBJ1-1; 9 bases line up with TRBD1. The CDR3 spells CAISPPGQGNTEAFF. The CDR3 region has the DNA TGTGCCATCAGTCCCCCGGGACAGGGGAACACTGAAGCTTTCTTT.